These 2 T cell receptor beta chains were sequenced from one sample in a study of T cell responses to AZD1222 COVID-19 vaccine. Profiled with immunoSEQ multiplex PCR; TCRdb holds only in-frame clones, not every one. The sample contains 20,000 to 25,000 clones, roughly nine tenths of which appear only once. The source was peripheral blood, collected 28 days after the second AZD1222 dose. These receptors were taken from an adult who received the AZD1222 COVID-19 vaccine.

The chain employs TRBV24-1 and TRBJ1-1; D might be TRBD1 (5 bases). The CDR3 is 15 amino acids. V was pared by 12 bases and J by 0 bases, with 19 bases between. Germline CDR1 and CDR2: KGHDR and SFDVKD. The CDR3 bases are TGTGCCTGGAGGCGGGACGGACCTTTGAACACTGAAGCTTTCTTT. It encodes CAWRRDGPLNTEAFF.

This rearrangement joins TRBV9 to TRBJ2-1; possible D gene TRBD1, 5 bases. CDR3 size: 14 residues. Trimming took off 0 bases at V and 2 bases at J, with 6 bases between the two ends. Germline lookup yields CDR1 SGDLS and CDR2 YYNGEE. The CDR3 is CASSVGTTYNEQFF. The CDR3 DNA reads TGTGCCAGCAGCGTAGGGACAACCTACAATGAGCAGTTCTTC.